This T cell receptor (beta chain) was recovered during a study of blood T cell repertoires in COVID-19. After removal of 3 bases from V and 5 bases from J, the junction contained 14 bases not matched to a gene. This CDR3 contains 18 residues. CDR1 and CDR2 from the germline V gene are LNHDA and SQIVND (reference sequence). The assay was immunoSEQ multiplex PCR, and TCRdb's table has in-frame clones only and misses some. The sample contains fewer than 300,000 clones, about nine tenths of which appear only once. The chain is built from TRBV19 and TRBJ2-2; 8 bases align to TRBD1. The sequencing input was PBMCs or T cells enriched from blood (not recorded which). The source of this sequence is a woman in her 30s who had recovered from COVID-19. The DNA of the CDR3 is TGTGCCAGTAGTATGGGGCAGGGGGCTAGCTGGTGGACCGGGGAGCTGTTTTTT. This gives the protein CASSMGQGASWWTGELFF.